This T cell receptor (beta chain) was sequenced for a study of regulatory T cells in long-lasting Graves disease. This clonotype was seen a few times. Germline V lookup: CDR1 SGHKS, CDR2 YYEKEE (reference sequence). CDR3 length: 15 amino acids. V lost 4 bases and J 8 bases, leaving 20 bases between the germline ends. Time point denoted: newly diagnosed GD, antithyroid drugs for less than 3 months. RNA extracted from PBMCs served as the sequencing template. American Thyroid Association guidelines served as the basis for diagnosing Graves' disease. CDR3-region Arm-PCR and iRepertoire HTBI primers produced the TCR beta libraries. In TCRdb, the multiplex PCR reads were re-called with MiXCR into one record per CDR3 protein. In the table there are roughly 400,000 distinct CDR3 sequences, approximately 16% of which are singletons. Another study also made use of these data, one on T cells in Graves' hyperthyroidism and ophthalmopathy. That paper states: The HTBI primer set was used in a first-round RT-PCR of the TCR CDR3. Most thyroid clonotypes that were expanded above 0.001 also turned up in blood. The model identified upcoming ophthalmopathy a median 6.5 months ahead of onset.

The sequence was obtained from a woman aged 18-29 years with Graves disease. The chain links TRBV5-5 to TRBJ2-3; no clear D gene. The source material was peripheral blood mononuclear cells (PBMCs), sampled at new diagnosis, from a patient treated with antithyroid drugs. This chain's CDR3 is CASSQDAAELGTQYF. The CDR3 DNA reads TGTGCCAGCAGCCAAGACGCGGCTGAGCTAGGTACGCAGTATTTT.